A single sample is the source of the 9 T cell receptor beta chains below, sequenced in a study of response to subunit inactivated influenza vaccine. One entry per CDR3 protein results from TCRdb running MiXCR on the RT-PCR reads. The sample holds about 520,000 distinct CDR3 sequences, about 25% seen once. This specimen was CD4+ T cells sorted from PBMCs, taken about 5 days after vaccination. These receptor sequences come from a man over 45 who received an inactivated influenza vaccine.

This clonotype was observed at least ten times. V is TRBV11-3 and J is TRBJ2-1; D unresolved. From germline, CDR1 is SGHNT and CDR2 YENEEA. Trimming shortened V by 0 bases and J by 9 bases, and 9 bases separated the two germline ends. The CDR3 runs to 13 residues. CDR3: CASSLDYKSEQFF. The DNA of the CDR3 is TGTGCCAGCAGCTTAGATTACAAAAGTGAGCAGTTCTTC.

The chain couples TRBV28 to TRBJ2-3; TRBD2 aligns across 7 bases. The length of the CDR3 is 17 residues. The V gene end was trimmed by 3 bases and the J gene end by 1 base; junction bases not matched to a gene: 10. CDR1 is MDHEN and CDR2 is SYDVKM in the germline V gene. The CDR3 DNA reads TGTGCCAGCAGTTTTACTAGCGTTCTGGGCGGCACAGATACGCAGTATTTT. Its translation is CASSFTSVLGGTDTQYF.

There are a few counts of this clonotype. The rearrangement joins TRBV11-2 to TRBJ2-2; D is perhaps TRBD2 (5 bases). From germline, CDR1 is SGHAT and CDR2 FQNNGV. The length of the CDR3 is 15 residues. Trimming removed 6 bases at V and 1 base at J, with 12 bases between. CDR3: CASRRSGVNTGELFF. The CDR3, as DNA: TGTGCCAGCAGACGAAGCGGAGTGAACACCGGGGAGCTGTTTTTT.

This clonotype occurred a few times. It may be a read error: a sequence one base away is much more abundant. The CDR3 bases are TGTGCCAGCAGTTGGGGCACAGATACGCAGTATTTT. The encoded protein is CASSWGTDTQYF. V gene TRBV28 combines with J gene TRBJ2-3, with unresolved D. The V and J ends lost 4 bases and 1 base respectively, with 3 bases between them. CDR1 and CDR2 from the germline V gene are MDHEN and SYDVKM. The CDR3 is 12 amino acids.

This clonotype was seen a few times. The CDR3 protein is CSASPVGSTDTQYF. DNA for the CDR3: TGCAGTGCCTCCCCCGTGGGCAGCACAGATACGCAGTATTTT. This chain joins TRBV20-1 and TRBJ2-3; D is uncertain. The V gene's germline CDR1 is DFQATT and CDR2 SNEGSKA (reference sequence). V was shortened by 6 bases and J by 0 bases, with 13 bases between the two germline ends. This CDR3 region has 14 residues.

This clonotype was counted a few times. CDR3 DNA sequence: TGTGCCAGCTCACCACGACAGGGTGACCAAGAGACCCAGTACTTC. Translating it yields CASSPRQGDQETQYF. The chain is built from TRBV18 and TRBJ2-5, with 7 bases identical to TRBD1. The V segment lost 1 base and the J segment 0 bases; nucleotides outside the gene matches: 2. The length of the CDR3 is 15 residues. Per the germline V gene, CDR1 is KGHSH and CDR2 is LQKENI.

The chain carries TRBV7-6 and TRBJ2-3, with D tentatively TRBD2 (6 bases). CDR1 is SGHVS and CDR2 is FNYEAQ in the germline V gene. CDR3 size: 17 residues. The V and J ends lost 5 bases and 0 bases respectively, with 18 bases between them. The CDR3 nucleotides are TGTGCCAGCAGCCGCGGGACCGCTTATACTAGCACAGATACGCAGTATTTT. Translation gives CASSRGTAYTSTDTQYF.

This clonotype turned up a few times. V usage is TRBV20-1 and J usage is TRBJ2-5; TRBD2 is a possible D gene (5 bases). CDR3 size: 13 residues. V was clipped by 3 bases and J by 5 bases, with 13 bases between them. Germline V gene sequence: CDR1 DFQATT, CDR2 SNEGSKA (reference sequence). CDR3 region: CSARTGPGETQYF. The CDR3 DNA reads TGCAGTGCTAGGACTGGGCCGGGGGAGACCCAGTACTTC.

This clonotype was counted between two and nine times. The rearrangement joins TRBV28 to TRBJ2-1; maybe TRBD2 (5 bases). CDR1 and CDR2 (germline): MDHEN, SYDVKM. The CDR3 contains 13 residues. The germline V and J ends were trimmed by 8 bases and 4 bases, with 12 bases remaining between them. The CDR3 sequence: CASRGNGYNEQFF. The CDR3 DNA follows: TGTGCCAGCCGAGGGAACGGTTACAATGAGCAGTTCTTC.